This passage covers 8 T cell receptor beta chains from one sample sequenced in a study of shared clonotypes between healthy human individuals. Produced via immunoSEQ multiplex PCR; TCRdb's table is partial and in-frame only. The data contain roughly 1,500,000 clones, less than 99% of them singletons. The source material was naive CD4+ T cells sorted from blood. Sample subset: CD45RA+ positively selected. The receptors originated from a man aged 25-45 years in good health.

The chain is built from TRBV5-1 and TRBJ1-1; a weak D match, TRBD1 (5 bases). With 0 bases removed from V and 4 bases from J, the gap between germline ends came to 7 bases. Germline V gene sequence: CDR1 SGHRS, CDR2 YFSETQ. This CDR3 spans 13 amino acids. This CDR3 is CASSLVGTTEAFF. The CDR3 DNA sequence: TGCGCCAGCAGCTTGGTGGGGACCACTGAAGCTTTCTTT. Looking up the rest from reference TRBV5-1 and TRBJ1-1 gives the full variable domain: KAGVTQTPRYLIKTRGQQVTLSCSPISGHRSVSWYQQTPGQGLQFLFEYFSETQRNKGNFPGRFSGRQFSNSRSEMNVSTLELGDSALYLCASSLVGTTEAFFGQGTRLTVV.

V usage is TRBV5-1 and J usage is TRBJ2-7; D is perhaps TRBD1 or TRBD2 (5 bases each). This CDR3 region has 12 residues. The V and J ends lost 1 base and 13 bases respectively, with 15 bases between them. The germline V gene has CDR1 SGHRS and CDR2 YFSETQ. The CDR3 DNA reads as TGCGCCAGCAGCTTGACCGGGGCGCGGGTCTACTTC. It specifies CASSLTGARVYF. The variable domain in full, with the rest retrieved from reference TRBV5-1 and TRBJ2-7, is KAGVTQTPRYLIKTRGQQVTLSCSPISGHRSVSWYQQTPGQGLQFLFEYFSETQRNKGNFPGRFSGRQFSNSRSEMNVSTLELGDSALYLCASSLTGARVYFGPGTRLTVT.

This chain connects TRBV29-1 to TRBJ2-3; D uncertain. The CDR3 length is 14 residues. The V end was cut by 6 bases, the J end by 1 base, with 14 bases between. Germline assignment: CDR1 SQVTM and CDR2 ANQGSEA. The CDR3: CSVNDPPGTDTQYF. The DNA for the CDR3 is TGCAGCGTAAACGACCCCCCGGGCACAGATACGCAGTATTTT.

V is TRBV15 and J is TRBJ2-5, with 15 bases aligning to TRBD2. After removal of 5 bases from V and 1 base from J, the junction contained 5 bases not matched to a gene. Germline V gene sequence: CDR1 LNHNV, CDR2 YYDKDF (reference sequence). The CDR3 consists of 17 residues. The CDR3 reads CATSGGLAGGLQETQYF. In nucleotides, the CDR3 is TGTGCCACCAGCGGGGGACTAGCGGGAGGCCTCCAAGAGACCCAGTACTTC.

The rearrangement links TRBV6-5 to TRBJ1-3, with 8 bases aligning to TRBD1. Germline V gene lookup returns CDR1 MNHEY and CDR2 SVGAGI. With 8 bases clipped from V and 3 bases from J, the junction kept 9 bases outside the gene matches. The CDR3 totals 15 residues. The CDR3 protein is CASGRQGNHGNTIYF. Written as DNA, the CDR3 is TGTGCCAGCGGACGACAGGGGAATCATGGAAACACCATATATTTT.

In this sample, this clone turned up once. This chain uses TRBV18 with TRBJ2-3, with 8 bases lining up with TRBD1. CDR1 and CDR2 from the germline V gene are KGHSH and LQKENI. This CDR3 is 15 amino acids long. Trimming cost V 3 bases and J 3 bases; bases outside gene matches: 5. The CDR3 loop reads CASSPSGGTTDTQYF. The DNA of the CDR3 is TGTGCCAGCTCACCCTCAGGGGGCACGACAGATACGCAGTATTTT.

V gene TRBV11-3 combines with J gene TRBJ1-2, with 12 bases aligning to TRBD1. This CDR3 contains 15 residues. V was pared by 5 bases and J by 7 bases, with 8 bases of the junction left unmatched. The germline V gene has CDR1 SGHNT and CDR2 YENEEA. Here the CDR3 reads CASSLRPGQGAGYTF. DNA of the CDR3: TGTGCCAGCAGCCTAAGACCGGGACAGGGGGCTGGCTACACCTTC.

The CDR3 coding sequence is TGTGCCAGCAGCTTAAAAAGGGCCTACTCCTACGAGCAGTACTTC. This codes for CASSLKRAYSYEQYF. The rearrangement joins TRBV13 to TRBJ2-7; D remains unclear. Trimming cost V 2 bases and J 0 bases, with 11 bases left between them. The CDR3 has 15 amino acids. Germline-derived CDR1 and CDR2 are PRHDT and FYEKMQ (reference sequence).